The 20 T cell receptor beta chains below all came from one sample that was sequenced in a study of cytomegalovirus exposure and HLA in healthy donors. PCR was performed using 60 Vbeta and 13 Jbeta primers. Assay used: immunoSEQ multiplex PCR; TCRdb lists only in-frame clones, some missing. The sample lists 98,000 or so clones, 70% to 80% occurring once. The specimen was PBMCs. These receptors all come from a man in his 60s in good health and CMV-seropositive.

The chain carries TRBV9 and TRBJ2-1; D is perhaps TRBD2 (6 bases). The CDR3 covers 14 residues. Trimming took 2 bases from V and 4 from J, leaving 10 bases between them. The germline gives CDR1 SGDLS, CDR2 YYNGEE. The CDR3 coding sequence is TGTGCCAGCAGCGTGGCGGGGCTTTACAATGAGCAGTTCTTC. It translates to CASSVAGLYNEQFF.

V usage is TRBV4-3 and J usage is TRBJ2-1; D may be TRBD2 (7 bases). The CDR3 loop spans 16 amino acids. Germline loops: CDR1 LGHNA, CDR2 YSLEER. Trimming took 4 bases from V and 3 from J, leaving 16 bases between them. In DNA form, the CDR3 reads TGCGCCAGCAGCCTCCGAGGGGGGGGGAACTACAATGAGCAGTTCTTC. This codes for CASSLRGGGNYNEQFF.

This chain joins TRBV4-3 and TRBJ2-3, with D unclear. The CDR3 is 14 amino acids. Trimming left V 0 bases short and J 3 bases short, with 7 bases between. Germline loops: CDR1 LGHNA, CDR2 YSLEER. The CDR3 DNA sequence: TGCGCCAGCAGCCAAGATTTCCTAACAGATACGCAGTATTTT. Translating it yields CASSQDFLTDTQYF.

The genes are TRBV6-6 and TRBJ2-1, with 8 bases fitting TRBD2. Germline loops: CDR1 MNHNY, CDR2 SVGAGI (reference sequence). CDR3 length: 15 amino acids. V shed 6 bases and J 5 bases; nucleotides not matched to a gene: 9. The CDR3 DNA is TGTGCCAGCAGCCTCTCGGGGGGGGGCCACAATGAGCAGTTCTTC. This codes for CASSLSGGGHNEQFF.

This clone was observed a handful of times. This chain joins TRBV4-2 and TRBJ1-1; D ambiguous. Germline loops: CDR1 LGHNA, CDR2 YNFKEQ. The V end lost 1 base, the J end lost 0 bases, and 9 bases lay between the germline ends. The length of the CDR3 is 15 residues. The CDR3, as DNA: TGTGCCAGCAGCCAAGTCGCAGGTTTGAACACTGAAGCTTTCTTT. This codes for CASSQVAGLNTEAFF.

The CDR3 loop reads CASSLEGTSGTDTQYF. For the CDR3, the DNA is TGTGCCAGCAGCCTAGAAGGGACTAGCGGCACAGATACGCAGTATTTT. This sequence joins TRBV9 and TRBJ2-3, with 10 bases aligning to TRBD2. The trim removed 4 bases at V and 1 base at J, leaving 6 bases unmatched. This CDR3 region has 16 residues. CDR1 is SGDLS and CDR2 is YYNGEE in the germline V gene.

J is TRBJ2-7 and V is TRBV6-5, with D possibly TRBD1 on 6 matching bases. This CDR3 contains 13 residues. Germline V gives CDR1 MNHEY, CDR2 SVGAGI. Trimming took off 8 bases at V and 3 bases at J, with 14 bases between the two ends. This CDR3 is CASLNLRGYEQYF. CDR3 DNA: TGTGCCAGCCTGAATCTCAGGGGCTACGAGCAGTACTTC.

CDR3 coding DNA: TGCGCCAGCAGCCCCGACCGGGTGGGGAGGCAGCAGTTCTTC. Its protein is CASSPDRVGRQQFF. The V gene is TRBV4-1, the J gene TRBJ2-1; D might be TRBD2 (6 bases). Trimming took 4 bases from V and 11 from J, leaving 18 bases between them. CDR1 is MGHRA and CDR2 is YSYEKL in the germline V gene. The CDR3 covers 14 residues.

CDR3 DNA sequence: TGTGCCAGCAGTTACCTACAGGGTCACGGGGAGCTGTTTTTT. It codes for CASSYLQGHGELFF. The rearrangement links TRBV6-5 to TRBJ2-2; tentative D call: TRBD1 (6 bases). The CDR3 length is 14 residues. CDR1 and CDR2 from the germline V gene are MNHEY and SVGAGI. The V end was cut by 2 bases, the J end by 7 bases, with 11 bases between.

This clone has a single count. The V call is TRBV30, the J call TRBJ2-7; 9 bases fit TRBD1. This CDR3 comprises 14 residues. V trimming: 0 bases; J trimming: 9 bases; junction bases outside the gene matches: 9. Germline V gives CDR1 GTSNPN, CDR2 SVGIG (reference sequence). DNA of the CDR3: TGTGCCTGGAGTGTGGACAGGGGTATTGCAAGGCAGTACTTC. Protein product: CAWSVDRGIARQYF.

The chain is built from TRBV6-5 and TRBJ1-2; D is ambiguous. CDR1 and CDR2 (germline): MNHEY, SVGAGI. Trimming cost V 3 bases and J 1 base, with 9 bases left between them. The CDR3 runs to 14 residues. This CDR3 reads CASSYGQRNYGYTF. CDR3 DNA: TGTGCCAGCAGTTATGGCCAGCGTAACTATGGCTACACCTTC.

The rearrangement uses TRBV6-5 and TRBJ2-5; weak D call: TRBD2 (7 bases). This CDR3 spans 15 amino acids. Germline V lookup: CDR1 MNHEY, CDR2 SVGAGI. V gave up 0 bases and J gave up 6 bases, with 14 bases separating them. Here the CDR3 DNA reads TGTGCCAGCAGTTACTCCGAGGGGGGGACGAAGACCCAGTACTTC. Translation gives CASSYSEGGTKTQYF.

CDR3 DNA sequence: TGTGCCAGCTCACCATACGGGGGATCTAACGAGCAGTACTTC. It codes for CASSPYGGSNEQYF. V usage is TRBV18 and J usage is TRBJ2-7; weak D call: TRBD2 (6 bases). The germline gives CDR1 KGHSH, CDR2 LQKENI. Trimming removed 2 bases at V and 5 bases at J, with 13 bases between. The CDR3 runs 14 residues. The full variable domain, its missing parts supplied by reference TRBV18 and TRBJ2-7, is NAGVMQNPRHLVRRRGQEARLRCSPMKGHSHVYWYRQLPEEGLKFMVYLQKENIIDESGMPKERFSAEFPKEGPSILRIQQVVRGDSAAYFCASSPYGGSNEQYFGPGTRLTVT.

V is TRBV25-1 and J is TRBJ1-1, with D unclear. Trimming took 6 bases from V and 1 from J, leaving 12 bases between them. Per the germline V gene, CDR1 is MGHDK and CDR2 is SYGVNS. The CDR3 runs 14 residues. Here the CDR3 DNA reads TGTGCCAGCAGAGCCCCGGGGTGGAACACTGAAGCTTTCTTT. Translated, it gives CASRAPGWNTEAFF. Using reference TRBV25-1 and TRBJ1-1 for the parts outside the CDR3, the full variable domain is EADIYQTPRYLVIGTGKKITLECSQTMGHDKMYWYQQDPGMELHLIHYSYGVNSTEKGDLSSESTVSRIRTEHFPLTLESARPSHTSQYLCASRAPGWNTEAFFGQGTRLTVV.

Here the CDR3 DNA reads TGTGCCAGCAGTCTGGACAGGCTTGGTGAAAAACTGTTTTTT. Translated: CASSLDRLGEKLFF. The chain recombines TRBV5-4 with TRBJ1-4; TRBD1 matches 7 bases. Losses at the gene ends were 5 bases for V and 7 bases for J; bases not matched to a gene: 8. The CDR3 loop spans 14 amino acids. Per the germline V gene, CDR1 is SGHNT and CDR2 is YYREEE (reference sequence).

The V gene is TRBV19, the J gene TRBJ2-4; 7 bases line up with TRBD2. Per germline, CDR1 LNHDA and CDR2 SQIVND (reference sequence). V gave up 6 bases and J gave up 8 bases; unmatched junction bases: 13. There are 15 residues in the CDR3. The CDR3 nucleotides read TGTGCCAGTAGCCCCCTGGGTGGCGGGGGACACATTCAGTACTTC. It is translated as CASSPLGGGGHIQYF.

The chain has TRBV4-1 and TRBJ2-5; 8 bases agree with TRBD2. Germline assignment: CDR1 MGHRA and CDR2 YSYEKL. The CDR3 consists of 15 residues. With 5 bases clipped from V and 4 bases from J, the junction kept 9 bases outside the gene matches. CDR3 sequence (DNA): TGCGCCAGCAGCGACGGGACTAGGGGTGGAGAGACCCAGTACTTC. It is translated as CASSDGTRGGETQYF.

V gene TRBV11-2 combines with J gene TRBJ1-1; TRBD1 might be the D (5 bases). The CDR3 has 17 residues. Germline CDR1 and CDR2: SGHAT and FQNNGV. Between the trimmed V and J ends, which lost 1 base and 0 bases, there was a span of 15 bases. The CDR3 nucleotides are TGTGCCAGCAGCTTAGGGGGCAGACAGTCCATGAACACTGAAGCTTTCTTT. Residues: CASSLGGRQSMNTEAFF.

The V and J genes are TRBV4-2 and TRBJ2-1, with D possibly TRBD1 on 6 matching bases. Germline values: CDR1 LGHNA, CDR2 YNFKEQ. This CDR3 spans 16 amino acids. V lost 2 bases and J 5 bases, leaving 16 bases between the germline ends. CDR3 sequence reads: CASSQRPQGLNNEQFF. DNA of the CDR3: TGTGCCAGCAGCCAACGTCCACAGGGCTTAAACAATGAGCAGTTCTTC.

This rearrangement joins TRBV7-8 to TRBJ1-2; no clear D. V was clipped by 0 bases and J by 4 bases, with 12 bases between them. CDR1 is SGHVS and CDR2 is FQNEAQ in the germline V gene. The CDR3 has 15 amino acids. CDR3 nucleotide sequence: TGTGCCAGCAGCTTAGCGGAACAGACCGTCTATGGCTACACCTTC. As protein: CASSLAEQTVYGYTF.